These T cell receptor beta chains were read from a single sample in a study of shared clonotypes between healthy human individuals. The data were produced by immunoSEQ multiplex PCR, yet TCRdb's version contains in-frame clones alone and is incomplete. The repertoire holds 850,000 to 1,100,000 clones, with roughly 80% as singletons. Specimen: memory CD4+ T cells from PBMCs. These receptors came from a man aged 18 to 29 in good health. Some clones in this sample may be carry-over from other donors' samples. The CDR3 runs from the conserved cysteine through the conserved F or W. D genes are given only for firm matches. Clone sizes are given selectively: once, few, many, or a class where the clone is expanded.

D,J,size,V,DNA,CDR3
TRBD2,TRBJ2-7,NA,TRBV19,TGTGCCAGTAGTATCAGTTTCCGGACTAGTACACTACTCTACGAGCAGTACTTC,CASSISFRTSTLLYEQYF
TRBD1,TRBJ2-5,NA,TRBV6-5,TGTGCCAGCAGGCCCGGGACAGGGGGGAAGGAGACCCAGTACTTC,CASRPGTGGKETQYF
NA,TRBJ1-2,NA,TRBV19,TGTGCCAGTAGTATTGGAAGGGGTGGCTACACCTTC,CASSIGRGGYTF
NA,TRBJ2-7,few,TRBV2,TGTGCCAGCAGTGAAGCTGGACCCGGGGAGCAGTACTTC,CASSEAGPGEQYF
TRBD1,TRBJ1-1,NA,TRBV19,TGTGCCAGTAGTCCTGAACAGGGGGGCTTCCTCGAAGCTTTCTTT,CASSPEQGGFLEAFF
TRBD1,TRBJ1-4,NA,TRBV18,TGTGCCAGCTCACCCAGGGGGCTACAAGAAAAACTGTTTTTT,CASSPRGLQEKLFF
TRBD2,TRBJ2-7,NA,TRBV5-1,TGCGCCAGCAGCTTGGGGCTAGCGGGAGCTTACGAGCAGTACTTC,CASSLGLAGAYEQYF
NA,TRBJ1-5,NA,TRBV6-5,TGTGCCATGGGGAGCAATCAGCCCCAGCATTTT,CAMGSNQPQHF
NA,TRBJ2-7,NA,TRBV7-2,TGTGCCAGCAGCTTAGGCGCGGGTCAGCAGTACTTC,CASSLGAGQQYF
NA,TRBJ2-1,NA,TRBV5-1,TGCGCCAGCAGCTCCACTCGCCCCCCTAGCGCTGTCGAGCAGTTCTTC,CASSSTRPPSAVEQFF
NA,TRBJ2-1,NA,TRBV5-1,TGCGCCAGCAGATCGGACCCCCAGGGCAATGAGCAGTTCTTC,CASRSDPQGNEQFF
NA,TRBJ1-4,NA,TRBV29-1,TGCAGCGTTGGAGGGCATTCCCTTGTTTATGAAAAACTGTTTTTT,CSVGGHSLVYEKLFF
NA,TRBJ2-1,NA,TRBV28,TGTGCCAGCGCCACGGTAAAGGGCTCGAGGTACAATGAGCAGTTCTTC,CASATVKGSRYNEQFF
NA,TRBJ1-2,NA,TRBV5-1,TGCGCCAGCAGCTTGGCCTCGGCCAGGGGCGACACGTCGGGCTACACCTTC,CASSLASARGDTSGYTF
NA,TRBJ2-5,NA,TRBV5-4,TGTGCCAGCAGCTTGTACGGTAGCTCGGAGACCCAGTACTTC,CASSLYGSSETQYF
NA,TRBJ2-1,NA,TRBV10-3,TGTGCCAGCGGGTTGCGTTACAATGAGCAGTTCTTC,CASGLRYNEQFF
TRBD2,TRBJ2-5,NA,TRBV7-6,TGTGCCAGCAGCCCCAGCGGGGCTGGCGTAGAGACCCAGTACTTC,CASSPSGAGVETQYF
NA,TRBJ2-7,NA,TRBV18,TGTGCCAGCTCACCCCTGGGGGGCGCGAGCGAGCAGTACTTC,CASSPLGGASEQYF
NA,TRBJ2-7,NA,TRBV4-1,TGCGCCAGCAGCCAAGGGAAAACGCCTTCCTACGAGCAGTACTTC,CASSQGKTPSYEQYF
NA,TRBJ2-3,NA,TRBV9,TGTGCCAGCAGCGTGACGATGACAGATACGCAGTATTTT,CASSVTMTDTQYF
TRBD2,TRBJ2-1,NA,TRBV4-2,TGTGCCAGCAGCCAAGTGTTACGCGGGAGGGCCCTTAATGAGCAGTTCTTC,CASSQVLRGRALNEQFF
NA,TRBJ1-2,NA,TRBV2,TGTGCCGGCCATGAGAGGGGTTATGGCTACACCTTC,CAGHERGYGYTF
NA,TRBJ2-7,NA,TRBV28,TGTGCCAGCAGTCGGCTATCCCCCTACGAGCAGTACTTC,CASSRLSPYEQYF
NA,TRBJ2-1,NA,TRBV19,TGTGCCAGTAGTCTTTGGGAGCACTCCTACAATGAGCAGTTCTTC,CASSLWEHSYNEQFF
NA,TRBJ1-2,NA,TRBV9,TGTGCCAGCAGCGTTGACGGACCACGTGATGGCTACACCTTC,CASSVDGPRDGYTF
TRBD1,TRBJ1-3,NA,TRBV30,TGTGCCTGGAGTGTACAGGGGGTCTCTGGAAACACCATATATTTT,CAWSVQGVSGNTIYF
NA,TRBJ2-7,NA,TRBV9,TGTGCCAGCAGTCCCACAGGGCGCGAGCAGTACTTC,CASSPTGREQYF
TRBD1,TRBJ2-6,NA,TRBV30,TGTGCCTGGGGGGACAGCCCTAGCTCTGGGGCCAACGTCCTGACTTTC,CAWGDSPSSGANVLTF
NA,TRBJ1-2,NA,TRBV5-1,TGCGCCAGCGCAAGGGGGGAAGGCTACACCTTC,CASARGEGYTF
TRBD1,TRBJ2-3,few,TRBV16,TGTGCCAGCAGCCAATCAACAGGGGCCACAGATACGCAGTATTTT,CASSQSTGATDTQYF
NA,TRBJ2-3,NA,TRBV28,TGTGCCAGCAGTCCCTCCGGGGGGCTCGTAGGTACGCAGTATTTT,CASSPSGGLVGTQYF
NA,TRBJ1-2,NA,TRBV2,TGTGCCAGCAGTAGGGTTCAGGGCTACTATGGCTACACCTTC,CASSRVQGYYGYTF
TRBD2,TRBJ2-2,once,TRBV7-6,TGTGCCAGCAGCCCCGGCTCCGGGAGGGCGAACACCGGGGAGCTGTTTTTT,CASSPGSGRANTGELFF
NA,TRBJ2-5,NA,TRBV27,TGTGCCAGCAGTAAGGCTAGGGAGCAGACCCAGTACTTC,CASSKAREQTQYF
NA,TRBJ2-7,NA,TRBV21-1,TGTGCCAGCATTTTCAGAGGGGACACATTCTACGAGCAGTACTTC,CASIFRGDTFYEQYF
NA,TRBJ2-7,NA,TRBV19,TGTGCCAGCGGGATACACTACGAGCAGTACTTC,CASGIHYEQYF
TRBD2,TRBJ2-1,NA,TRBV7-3,TGTGCCAGCAGTTGGACTAGATCTGACAATGAGCAGTTCTTC,CASSWTRSDNEQFF
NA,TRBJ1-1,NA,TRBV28,TGTGCCAGCCAGAACACTGAAGCTTTCTTT,CASQNTEAFF
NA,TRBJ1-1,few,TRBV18,TGTGCCAGCTCACCACGAAGGGACACCTTGAGGACTGAAGCTTTCTTT,CASSPRRDTLRTEAFF
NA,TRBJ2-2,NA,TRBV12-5,TGTGCTAGTGGTTTGGCCGGGGTCGGTCCCGGGGAGCTGTTTTTT,CASGLAGVGPGELFF
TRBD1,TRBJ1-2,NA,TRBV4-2,TGTGCCAGCAGCCGACGACAGGGGGCAGGCTATGGCTACACCTTC,CASSRRQGAGYGYTF
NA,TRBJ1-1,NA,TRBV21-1,TGTGCCAGCAGCCGAACGACCAGGTTT,CASSRTTRF
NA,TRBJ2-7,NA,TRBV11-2,TGTGCCAGCAGCTTCTATAGACAGACTTACGAGCAGTACTTC,CASSFYRQTYEQYF
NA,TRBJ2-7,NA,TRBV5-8,TGTGCCAGCAGCTTGGCCCGACTGCGGCTCGAGCAGTACTTC,CASSLARLRLEQYF
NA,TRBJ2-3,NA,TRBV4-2,TGTGCCAGCAGCCAGCCTATGGAGACAGATACGCAGTATTTT,CASSQPMETDTQYF
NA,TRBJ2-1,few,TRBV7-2,TGTGCCAGCAGCTTAGCTAGGGACAATGAGCAGTTCTTC,CASSLARDNEQFF